This TCR beta chain originates from a study of cytomegalovirus exposure and HLA in healthy donors. Study outcomes and limitations: According to a later analysis, TCR clusters from the first cohort tended to co-occur in the roughly 110 validation repertoires. Using the classifier, cytomegalovirus status was reportedly diagnosed with high specificity and sensitivity. Researchers counted approximately 160 TCR beta chains as cytomegalovirus-associated.

Profiling relied on immunoSEQ multiplex PCR, and the TCRdb table lists in-frame clones only, not all of them. The sample carries tens of thousands of clones, 95% recorded once. The count of this clone is one. The antigen remains undetermined. The donors were part of the validation cohort, which consisted of under 150 subjects and was separate from the first cohort of 670 or so subjects. The trim removed 3 bases at V and 0 bases at J, leaving 4 bases unmatched. The length of the CDR3 is 17 residues. CDR1 and CDR2 (germline): SGHVS, FQNEAQ. J is TRBJ2-7 and V is TRBV7-8; 14 bases align to TRBD2. The source is a woman aged 18-29 years in good health and CMV-seropositive. Input material: PBMCs. This CDR3 is CASSLGLAGVTSYEQYF. CDR3 bases: TGTGCCAGCAGCTTGGGACTAGCGGGAGTTACCTCCTACGAGCAGTACTTC.